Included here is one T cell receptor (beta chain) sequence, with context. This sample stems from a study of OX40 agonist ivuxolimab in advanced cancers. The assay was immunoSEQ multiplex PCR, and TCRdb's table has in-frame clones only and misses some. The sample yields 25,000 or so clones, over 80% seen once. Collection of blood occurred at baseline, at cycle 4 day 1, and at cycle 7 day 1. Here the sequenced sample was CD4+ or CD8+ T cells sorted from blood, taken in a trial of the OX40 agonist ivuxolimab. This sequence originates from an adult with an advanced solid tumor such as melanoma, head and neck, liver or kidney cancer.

CDR3 bases: TGTGCCACCAGCAGAGATAGCCGGGACAGCTATGGCTACACCTTC. Translating it yields CATSRDSRDSYGYTF. This chain uses TRBV15 with TRBJ1-2, with 7 bases fitting TRBD1. V dropped 0 bases and J dropped 4; count of bases not matched to a gene: 5. The germline V gene encodes CDR1 LNHNV and CDR2 YYDKDF (reference sequence). This CDR3 comprises 15 residues. Variable domain in full (rest from reference TRBV15 and TRBJ1-2): DAMVIQNPRYQVTQFGKPVTLSCSQTLNHNVMYWYQQKSSQAPKLLFHYYDKDFNNEADTPDNFQSRRPNTSFCFLDIRSPGLGDTAMYLCATSRDSRDSYGYTFGSGTRLTVV.